The present entry profiles one T cell receptor (beta chain) with its context. Authors' processing steps: Nucleated cell number was recorded as an estimate derived from reference gene primer amplification. Assay: immunoSEQ multiplex PCR; the TCRdb copy retains only in-frame clones and omits some. V, J and clone size are those of that table, while D and trimming were read from the DNA. The sample lists approximately 40,000 clones; just under 85% were seen once. The sample belongs to a study of blood T cell repertoires in COVID-19. As for the study in general: Whether acute or convalescent, the COVID-19 samples came from the United States, Italy and Spain.

From germline, CDR1 is KGHSH and CDR2 LQKENI. The CDR3 covers 16 residues. The V gene end was trimmed by 4 bases and the J gene end by 0 bases; junction bases not matched to a gene: 6. The V gene is TRBV18, the J gene TRBJ2-4, with 7 positions matching TRBD1. The sequence was obtained from an older woman with acute or convalescent COVID-19. The sequenced sample consisted of peripheral blood. CDR3 amino acids: CASSHGQELAKNIQYF. The CDR3 DNA sequence: TGTGCCAGCTCACACGGACAGGAGTTAGCCAAAAACATTCAGTACTTC.